This section outlines one T cell receptor (beta chain) sequence together with its context. As yet, its antigen is unknown. There are 13 residues in the CDR3. Trimming took off 5 bases at V and 0 bases at J, with 7 bases between the two ends. In germline, CDR1 is MNHEY, CDR2 SMNVEV (reference sequence). These data belong to a study of read filtering for tumor transcriptome and immune sequencing. Study context: By R-ISS, stages I, II and III held around 8, 16 and 7 patients. IR-seq gave about 3.5 to 11 million TCR reads per sample; RNA-seq gave about 75 to 1,400.

Molecular barcoded adaptors covering alpha/delta and beta/gamma chains were used on 400 ng RNA. Each CDR3 protein gets one entry after TCRdb re-called the reads with MiXCR. The sample lists more than 30,000 distinct CDR3 sequences, roughly 13% seen once, with about 40% in the top ten. Points from the study as a whole: RNA-seq captured clonotypes less deeply and reliably than IR-seq. Approximately 82% of IR-seq clonotypes had a single read, yet these held 3.5% to 4.5% of reads.

The chain employs TRBV27 and TRBJ1-1, with D unresolved. The sample taken for sequencing was a population of CD138-negative cells sorted from bone marrow. This TCR derives from a donor over 35 with multiple myeloma. The chain's CDR3 is CASSVIVNTEAFF. CDR3 DNA: TGTGCCAGCAGTGTGATAGTGAACACTGAAGCTTTCTTT.